This T cell receptor (beta chain) originates from a study of T cell changes during pregnancy in multiple sclerosis. CDR1 is MNHEY and CDR2 is SVGAGI in the germline V gene. The CDR3 has 14 residues. V gave up 7 bases and J gave up 8 bases; unmatched junction bases: 7. Produced via immunoSEQ multiplex PCR; TCRdb's table is partial and in-frame only. This table has 50,000 to 60,000 clones, around 90% appearing once. The V and J genes are TRBV6-5 and TRBJ2-1; 11 positions match TRBD1. The sequencing here drew on peripheral blood, taken after pregnancy. The sequence derives from a female donor in good health, enrolled as a control in a pregnancy study. CDR3 sequence: CASMPRTGGHEQFF. The CDR3 nucleotides read TGTGCCAGCATGCCCCGGACAGGGGGCCATGAGCAGTTCTTC.